The clone carrying this TCR beta chain came up a few times. According to the study, genomic DNA was the template for TCR beta VDJ and CDR3 profiling. TCRdb fed the reads into MiXCR, producing one record per CDR3 protein. The sample carries around 150,000 distinct CDR3 sequences, 40% to 50% recorded once. CD8+CD57+ cell expansion had been shown by flow cytometry in patients chosen for sequencing. Therapy had not been given to patients before blood sampling. The data stem from a study of CD8+CD57+ T cells in acquired aplastic anemia. Overall study: Sorted CD4+ and CD8+ cell DNA averaged approximately 3.4 ug.

The CDR3 runs to 14 residues. The V end lost 2 bases, the J end lost 7 bases, and 12 bases lay between the germline ends. Germline V CDR1 and CDR2: MNHEY, SVGEGT. Sequencing was performed on sorted CD4+, CD8+, or CD8+CD57+ T cells (not recorded which) from PBMCs. V usage is TRBV6-2 or TRBV6-3 and J usage is TRBJ2-1, with TRBD2 as a possible D gene (6 bases). This receptor was identified in a human donor with aplastic anemia. CDR3 nucleotides: TGTGCCAGCAGTTACCTTCCGGAGGGAAATGAGCAGTTCTTC. It codes for CASSYLPEGNEQFF.